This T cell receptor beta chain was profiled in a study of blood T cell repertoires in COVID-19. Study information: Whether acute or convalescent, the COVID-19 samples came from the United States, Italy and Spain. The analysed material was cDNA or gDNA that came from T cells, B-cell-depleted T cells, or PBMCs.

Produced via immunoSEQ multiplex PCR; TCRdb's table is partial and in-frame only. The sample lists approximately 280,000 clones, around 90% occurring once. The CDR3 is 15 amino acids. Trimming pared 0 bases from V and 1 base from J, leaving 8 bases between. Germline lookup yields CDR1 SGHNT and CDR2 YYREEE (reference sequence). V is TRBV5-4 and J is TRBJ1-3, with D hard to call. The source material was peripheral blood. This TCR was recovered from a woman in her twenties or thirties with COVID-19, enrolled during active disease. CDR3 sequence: CASSLAPVSGNTIYF. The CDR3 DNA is TGTGCCAGCAGCTTGGCTCCTGTGTCTGGAAACACCATATATTTT.